These 23 T cell receptor beta chains were sequenced from one sample in a study of blood T cell repertoires in COVID-19. Method: immunoSEQ multiplex PCR; TCRdb's copy keeps in-frame clones and lacks some. In the table there are about 96,000 clones, 84% of which are singletons. The sample taken for sequencing was peripheral blood. The source is a woman aged 55-69 years with acute or convalescent COVID-19.

This sequence joins TRBV5-1 and TRBJ1-2; D is ambiguous. Trimming removed 0 bases from V and 8 bases from J, with 8 bases in between. CDR1 is SGHRS and CDR2 is YFSETQ in the germline V gene. The length of the CDR3 is 12 residues. DNA for the CDR3: TGCGCCAGCAGCTTGGCGGGTCGAGGCTACACCTTC. This sequence encodes CASSLAGRGYTF. The entire variable domain, with the rest obtained from reference TRBV5-1 and TRBJ1-2, is as follows: KAGVTQTPRYLIKTRGQQVTLSCSPISGHRSVSWYQQTPGQGLQFLFEYFSETQRNKGNFPGRFSGRQFSNSRSEMNVSTLELGDSALYLCASSLAGRGYTFGSGTRLTVV.

V usage is TRBV2 and J usage is TRBJ2-5; D is possibly TRBD2 (5 bases). V was trimmed by 1 base and J by 11 bases, leaving 8 bases between them. The CDR3 covers 11 residues. Germline loops: CDR1 SNHLY, CDR2 FYNNEI. In nucleotides, the CDR3 is TGTGCCAGCAGTGAAGTGGAGGCACAGTACTTC. It encodes CASSEVEAQYF.

The chain employs TRBV4-2 and TRBJ1-4; no clear D. CDR1 is LGHNA and CDR2 is YNFKEQ in the germline V gene. Trimming removed 0 bases from V and 7 bases from J, with 15 bases in between. The CDR3 totals 16 residues. This chain's CDR3 is CASSQDYGHRSEKLFF. CDR3 nucleotides: TGTGCCAGCAGCCAAGATTATGGGCACCGCAGTGAAAAACTGTTTTTT.

The CDR3 region is CASKLDTEAFF. Here the CDR3 DNA reads TGTGCCAGCAAGCTGGACACTGAAGCTTTCTTT. The chain employs TRBV6-5 and TRBJ1-1; D is undetermined. CDR1 is MNHEY and CDR2 is SVGAGI in the germline V gene. The V end lost 7 bases, the J end lost 3 bases, and 6 bases lay between the germline ends. The CDR3 is 11 residues long.

V usage is TRBV29-1 and J usage is TRBJ1-2; no reliable D call. Germline V gene sequence: CDR1 SQVTM, CDR2 ANQGSEA. V was clipped by 2 bases and J by 2 bases, with 3 bases between them. This CDR3 region has 11 residues. CDR3 DNA sequence: TGCAGCGTTGAACAGAACTATGGCTACACCTTC. It is translated as CSVEQNYGYTF.

The chain links TRBV2 to TRBJ1-2, with 7 nucleotides matching TRBD1. V was clipped by 0 bases and J by 7 bases; unmatched bases: 5. Germline CDR1 is SNHLY and CDR2 is FYNNEI. CDR3 length: 14 residues. In nucleotides, the CDR3 is TGTGCCAGCAGTGAAGCGCTTCAGGGGGTTGGCTACACCTTC. Encoded protein: CASSEALQGVGYTF.

The rearrangement uses TRBV30 and TRBJ1-6, with 10 bases fitting TRBD1. Germline assignment: CDR1 GTSNPN and CDR2 SVGIG (reference sequence). CDR3 length: 14 residues. Trimming at V came to 8 bases and at J to 10 bases, leaving 11 bases not matched to a gene. CDR3 protein: CAGGTDRGWSPLHF. CDR3 nucleotides: TGTGCCGGAGGGACGGACAGGGGGTGGTCACCCCTCCACTTT.

The chain recombines TRBV27 with TRBJ1-4; D might be TRBD1 (6 bases). CDR3 length: 17 amino acids. Trimming took 3 bases from V and 2 from J, leaving 16 bases between them. Germline values: CDR1 MNHEY, CDR2 SMNVEV (reference sequence). CDR3 residues: CASSFYRDHLTNEKLFF. The CDR3 DNA follows: TGTGCCAGCAGTTTTTACAGGGATCATCTTACTAATGAAAAACTGTTTTTT.

The gene calls are TRBV20-1 and TRBJ1-1; D uncertain. V was clipped by 5 bases and J by 4 bases, with 8 bases between them. There are 11 residues in the CDR3. The V gene's germline CDR1 is DFQATT and CDR2 SNEGSKA (reference sequence). The CDR3 protein is CSASGPTEAFF. CDR3 coding DNA: TGCAGTGCTTCTGGGCCCACTGAAGCTTTCTTT.

In its sample, this clone was seen once. V usage is TRBV27 and J usage is TRBJ2-1; the D gene is possibly TRBD2 (7 bases). Germline CDR1 reads MNHEY; CDR2 reads SMNVEV (reference sequence). The CDR3 extends over 16 amino acids. V lost 5 bases and J lost 2, with 16 bases in between. The CDR3 sequence is CASSTLSGGPYNEQFF. The CDR3 bases are TGTGCCAGCAGTACACTCTCGGGGGGCCCCTACAATGAGCAGTTCTTC.

The chain carries TRBV7-2 and TRBJ1-2; D uncertain. Germline lookup yields CDR1 SGHTA and CDR2 FQGNSA. Trimming took off 0 bases at V and 0 bases at J, with 8 bases between the two ends. The CDR3 totals 15 residues. CDR3 amino acids: CASSLAGGTNYGYTF. In DNA form, the CDR3 reads TGTGCCAGCAGCTTAGCCGGAGGAACTAACTATGGCTACACCTTC.

The chain uses TRBV28 and TRBJ2-3, with a weak D call TRBD2 (7 bases). With 6 bases removed from V and 5 bases from J, the gap between germline ends came to 15 bases. The CDR3 is made up of 14 amino acids. Germline V gene data show CDR1 as MDHEN and CDR2 as SYDVKM. The CDR3 bases are TGTGCCAGCAGAAGGGGGGGCCATGGAGATACGCAGTATTTT. Translating it yields CASRRGGHGDTQYF. Filled out from reference TRBV28 and TRBJ2-3, the complete variable domain reads DVKVTQSSRYLVKRTGEKVFLECVQDMDHENMFWYRQDPGLGLRLIYFSYDVKMKEKGDIPEGYSVSREKKERFSLILESASTNQTSMYLCASRRGGHGDTQYFGPGTRLTVL.

The chain's CDR3 is CASSYGPRGETQYF. CDR3 coding DNA: TGTGCCAGCAGTTACGGACCGCGGGGGGAGACCCAGTACTTC. V is TRBV6-5 and J is TRBJ2-5; 7 bases map to TRBD2. The CDR3 loop spans 14 amino acids. With V trimmed by 2 bases and J by 5 bases, 5 bases remained unmatched. Germline CDR1 MNHEY, CDR2 SVGAGI.

V and J are TRBV2 and TRBJ2-7, with a tentative D call TRBD1 (5 bases). Germline-derived CDR1 and CDR2 are SNHLY and FYNNEI. The CDR3 spans 12 residues. Trimming pared 7 bases from V and 3 bases from J, leaving 10 bases between. Here the CDR3 DNA reads TGTGCCAGCAATAGGGGTAGCTACGAGCAGTACTTC. The encoded protein is CASNRGSYEQYF.

V usage is TRBV7-6 and J usage is TRBJ2-3, with 15 nucleotides matching TRBD2. Trimming removed 5 bases from V and 1 base from J; junction bases left unmatched: 13. The CDR3 has 20 residues. Per germline, CDR1 SGHVS and CDR2 FNYEAQ. The CDR3 loop reads CASSPWLGLAGGFGTDTQYF. In DNA, the CDR3 is TGTGCCAGCAGCCCGTGGTTGGGACTAGCGGGGGGTTTCGGCACAGATACGCAGTATTTT.

The chain combines TRBV28 with TRBJ1-2; D uncertain. The CDR3 runs to 12 residues. Per germline, CDR1 MDHEN and CDR2 SYDVKM. V gave up 3 bases and J gave up 4 bases, with 6 bases separating them. CDR3 DNA: TGTGCCAGCAGTTTTCAGGTCTATGGCTACACCTTC. This gives the protein CASSFQVYGYTF.

This sequence joins TRBV6-5 and TRBJ1-1, with a weak D call TRBD1 (6 bases). This CDR3 comprises 16 residues. Germline values: CDR1 MNHEY, CDR2 SVGAGI. Trimming removed 0 bases at V and 0 bases at J, with 11 bases between. In nucleotides, the CDR3 is TGTGCCAGCAGTTACTCGGGGGGGGGCGTGAACACTGAAGCTTTCTTT. Amino acid sequence: CASSYSGGGVNTEAFF.

The table lists this clone with a count of one. The J gene is TRBJ1-1, the V gene TRBV6-6; D possibly corresponds to TRBD1 (6 bases). CDR3 length equals 12 residues. Germline V CDR1 and CDR2: MNHNY, SVGAGI (reference sequence). The V and J ends lost 10 bases and 1 base respectively, with 10 bases between them. This chain's CDR3 is CATQQGNTEAFF. CDR3 nucleotides: TGTGCCACCCAACAGGGGAACACTGAAGCTTTCTTT.

This rearrangement joins TRBV15 to TRBJ1-1; D unclear. V dropped 5 bases and J dropped 3 bases, with 10 bases sitting between them. From germline, CDR1 is LNHNV and CDR2 YYDKDF (reference sequence). The CDR3 consists of 13 residues. The CDR3 protein is CATSAGFDTEAFF. The CDR3 region has the DNA TGTGCCACCAGCGCGGGATTCGACACTGAAGCTTTCTTT.

This clone was seen a single time. The J gene is TRBJ1-4, the V gene TRBV28, with 7 bases aligning to TRBD1. Per the germline V gene, CDR1 is MDHEN and CDR2 is SYDVKM. Losses at the gene ends were 6 bases for V and 5 bases for J; bases not matched to a gene: 15. The CDR3 runs to 17 residues. This chain's CDR3 is CASSSSTWGTENEKLFF. In DNA, the CDR3 is TGTGCCAGCAGCTCATCCACGTGGGGGACAGAAAATGAAAAACTGTTTTTT.

This clone was recorded a few times. V is TRBV5-1 and J is TRBJ1-1; 7 nucleotides agree with TRBD1. The germline V gene encodes CDR1 SGHRS and CDR2 YFSETQ. The CDR3 is 13 amino acids. V shed 0 bases, J shed 6 bases, and the junction held 2 bases outside the gene matches. The CDR3 nucleotides are TGCGCCAGCAGCTTGGTGGGGACAGCTGAAGCTTTCTTT. This translates into CASSLVGTAEAFF.

V and J are TRBV7-2 and TRBJ1-1, with 9 positions matching TRBD1. Germline values: CDR1 SGHTA, CDR2 FQGNSA. CDR3 length: 17 amino acids. V lost 3 bases and J lost 5; bases outside the gene matches: 13. The CDR3 spells CASSFTGGAGGRTEAFF. CDR3 coding DNA: TGTGCCAGCAGCTTTACAGGGGGCGCAGGAGGGAGGACTGAAGCTTTCTTT.

The chain is built from TRBV10-3 and TRBJ1-6, with D perhaps TRBD1 (6 bases). This CDR3 region has 17 residues. Trimming left V 8 bases short and J 9 bases short, with 26 bases between. Looked up from germline, CDR1 is ENHRY and CDR2 is SYGVKD. The CDR3 DNA is TGTGCCATCGGAGCTAGTAGCGGGGGACAAGCAGTTTCACCCCTCCACTTT. Amino acid sequence: CAIGASSGGQAVSPLHF.